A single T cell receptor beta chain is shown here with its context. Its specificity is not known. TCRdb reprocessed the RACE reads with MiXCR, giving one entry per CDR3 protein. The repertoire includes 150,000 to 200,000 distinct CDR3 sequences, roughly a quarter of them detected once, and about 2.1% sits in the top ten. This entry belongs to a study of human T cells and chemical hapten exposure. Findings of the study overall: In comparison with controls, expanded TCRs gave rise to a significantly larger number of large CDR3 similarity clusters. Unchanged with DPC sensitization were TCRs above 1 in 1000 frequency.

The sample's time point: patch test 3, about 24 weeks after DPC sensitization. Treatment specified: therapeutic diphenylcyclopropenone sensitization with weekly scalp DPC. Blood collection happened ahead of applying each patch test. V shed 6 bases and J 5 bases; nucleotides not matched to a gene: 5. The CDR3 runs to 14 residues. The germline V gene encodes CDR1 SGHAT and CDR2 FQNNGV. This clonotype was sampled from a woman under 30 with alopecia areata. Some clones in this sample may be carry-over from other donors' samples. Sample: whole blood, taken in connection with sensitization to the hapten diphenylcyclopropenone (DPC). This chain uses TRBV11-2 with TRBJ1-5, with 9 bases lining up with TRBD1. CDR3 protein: CASSYRTGDQPQHF. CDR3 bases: TGTGCCAGCAGTTACCGGACAGGGGATCAGCCCCAGCATTTT.